The clone carrying this TCR beta chain was recorded a few times. Antigen: not known. Unique molecular identifiers had been added to the TCR beta cDNA libraries. The T cell input of about 0.85 to 10 million gave approximately 500,000 cDNA molecules. Using its own MiXCR run on the PCR reads, TCRdb lists one record per CDR3 protein. The sample includes under 200,000 distinct CDR3 sequences, 29% of them seen just once. Germline trimming cut 6 bases from V and 4 bases from J; bases unmatched to any gene: 8. The CDR3 length is 14 residues. These data belong to a study of post-analysis software for immune sequencing data. Study at large: Some patients lacked subtype; others had relapsing-remitting, secondary progressive or progressive-relapsing disease.

Study observations and caveats: Compared against controls, patients with multiple sclerosis displayed significantly lower normalized Chao1 diversity. Those samples that were prepared in the same batch co-clustered strongly by F measure. A handful of TRBV segments were significantly more frequent in patients than in controls. TRBV5-6, TRBV5-1 and TRBV20-1 were among these segments.

The genes are TRBV12-3 or TRBV12-4 and TRBJ2-7; 8 bases fit TRBD2. The TCR comes from a girl aged 2-17 years with multiple sclerosis. Sequencing was carried out using blood. The CDR3 spells CASSSSGGRYEQYF. In DNA, the CDR3 is TGTGCCAGCAGCTCTTCAGGCGGGAGGTACGAGCAGTACTTC.